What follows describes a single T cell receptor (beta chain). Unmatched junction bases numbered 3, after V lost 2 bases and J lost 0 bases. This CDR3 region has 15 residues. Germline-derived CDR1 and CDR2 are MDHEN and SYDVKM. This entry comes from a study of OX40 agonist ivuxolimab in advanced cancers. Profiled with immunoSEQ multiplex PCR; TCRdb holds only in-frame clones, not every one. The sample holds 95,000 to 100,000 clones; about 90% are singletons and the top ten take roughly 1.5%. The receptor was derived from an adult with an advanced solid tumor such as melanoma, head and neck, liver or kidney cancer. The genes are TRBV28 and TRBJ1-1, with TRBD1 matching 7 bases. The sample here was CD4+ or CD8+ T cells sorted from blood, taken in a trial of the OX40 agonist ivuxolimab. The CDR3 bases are TGTGCCAGCAGTTTAGGACAGGCCCTGAACACTGAAGCTTTCTTT. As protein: CASSLGQALNTEAFF.